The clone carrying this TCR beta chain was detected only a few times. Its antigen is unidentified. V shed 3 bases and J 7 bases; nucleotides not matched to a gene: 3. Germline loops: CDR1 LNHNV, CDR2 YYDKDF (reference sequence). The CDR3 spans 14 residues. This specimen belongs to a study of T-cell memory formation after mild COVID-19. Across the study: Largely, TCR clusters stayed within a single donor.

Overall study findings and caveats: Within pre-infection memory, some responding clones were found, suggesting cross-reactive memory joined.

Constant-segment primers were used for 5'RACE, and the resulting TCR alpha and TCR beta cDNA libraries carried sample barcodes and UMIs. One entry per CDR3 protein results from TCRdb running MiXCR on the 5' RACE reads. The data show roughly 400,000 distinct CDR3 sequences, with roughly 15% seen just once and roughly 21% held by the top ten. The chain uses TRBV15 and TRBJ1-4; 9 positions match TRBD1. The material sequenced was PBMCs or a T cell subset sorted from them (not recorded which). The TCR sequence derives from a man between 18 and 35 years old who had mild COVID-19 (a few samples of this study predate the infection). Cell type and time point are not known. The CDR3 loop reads CATSRGQGGEKLFF. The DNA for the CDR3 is TGTGCCACCAGCAGGGGACAGGGTGGTGAAAAACTGTTTTTT.